This record concerns one T cell receptor beta chain sequence. The entry originates in a study of blood T cell repertoires in COVID-19. Germline V gives CDR1 SGHRS, CDR2 YFSETQ. Trimming cost V 3 bases and J 5 bases, with 20 bases left between them. The CDR3 covers 16 residues. Sequencing used immunoSEQ multiplex PCR; TCRdb keeps in-frame clones, though not all of them. The sample consists of 280,000 or so clones, around 85% of them appearing once. The specimen was PBMCs or T cells enriched from blood (not recorded which). The chain carries TRBV5-1 and TRBJ1-2; weak D call: TRBD1 (5 bases). This receptor was taken from a woman in her thirties or forties who had recovered from COVID-19. CDR3 nucleotide sequence: TGCGCCAGCAGCTCCCTTTGGGGCAGGGTGAATTATGGCTACACCTTC. It specifies CASSSLWGRVNYGYTF.